This is a list of T cell receptor beta chains from one sample in a study of cytomegalovirus exposure and HLA in healthy donors. Produced via immunoSEQ multiplex PCR; TCRdb's table is partial and in-frame only. In the table there are around 130,000 clones, over 75% of which are singletons. The material sequenced was PBMCs. Receptors originate from a man aged 45-65 years in good health and CMV-seronegative. The CDR3 runs from the conserved cysteine through the conserved F or W. D genes are given only for firm matches. The listing skips clone size in some rows; elsewhere it reads once, few, many or a size class.

V: TRBV2; size: few; D: TRBD1; J: TRBJ2-7; DNA: TGTGCCAGCAGTGGCCAGGGGGTGTCCTACGAGCAGTACTTC; CDR3: CASSGQGVSYEQYF
V: TRBV18; size: -; D: -; J: TRBJ1-3; DNA: TGTGCCAGCTCACGCTCCTCAGGGGACTCTGGAAACACCATATATTTT; CDR3: CASSRSSGDSGNTIYF
V: TRBV7-8; size: -; D: -; J: TRBJ2-5; DNA: TGTGCCAGCAGCTTAGGGCTCCAACAGTCGGAGACCCAGTACTTC; CDR3: CASSLGLQQSETQYF
V: TRBV5-4; size: -; D: -; J: TRBJ1-2; DNA: TGTGCCAGCAGCTTGGCAGGGGAAATATATGGCTACACCTTC; CDR3: CASSLAGEIYGYTF
V: TRBV10-3; size: few; D: TRBD1; J: TRBJ2-2; DNA: TGTGCCATCAGCGGACAGGGGGCACCCGGGGAGCTGTTTTTT; CDR3: CAISGQGAPGELFF
V: TRBV11-2; size: -; D: -; J: TRBJ1-4; DNA: TGTGCCAGCAGCTTAGGCACACAGCCTGCAACTAATGAAAAACTGTTTTTT; CDR3: CASSLGTQPATNEKLFF
V: TRBV4-1; size: once; D: -; J: TRBJ2-6; DNA: TGCGCCAGCAGCCGCAATGACCAGGTGACTGGGGCCAACGTCCTGACTTTC; CDR3: CASSRNDQVTGANVLTF
V: TRBV5-1; size: -; D: TRBD1; J: TRBJ2-2; DNA: TGCGCCAGCAGCTTAATGGGACAGGGAGAAACCGGGGAGCTGTTTTTT; CDR3: CASSLMGQGETGELFF
V: TRBV19; size: -; D: -; J: TRBJ1-5; DNA: TGTGCCAGTAGTATCGGAAGGGGGTTAACCCAGCCCCAGCATTTT; CDR3: CASSIGRGLTQPQHF
V: TRBV12-5; size: -; D: -; J: TRBJ2-5; DNA: TGTGCTAGTGGCTCCGGGACTCAAGAGACCCAGTACTTC; CDR3: CASGSGTQETQYF
V: TRBV5-1; size: -; D: TRBD2; J: TRBJ2-7; DNA: TGCGCCAGCAGCTTCGGGACTAGCGGGAAGGGGGAGCAGTACTTC; CDR3: CASSFGTSGKGEQYF
V: TRBV7-2; size: -; D: TRBD2; J: TRBJ2-1; DNA: TGTGCCAGCAGCCCAGGGTCTAGCGGGAAATATGAGCAGTTCTTC; CDR3: CASSPGSSGKYEQFF
V: TRBV10-3; size: few; D: TRBD2; J: TRBJ2-2; DNA: TGTGCCATCAGTGAGAGACTAGCGGGTGTCGGGGAGCTGTTTTTT; CDR3: CAISERLAGVGELFF
V: TRBV29-1; size: -; D: -; J: TRBJ1-5; DNA: TGCAGCGTTGGAGTCGATAGCAATCAGCCCCAGCATTTT; CDR3: CSVGVDSNQPQHF
V: TRBV5-1; size: few; D: -; J: TRBJ2-4; DNA: TGCGCCAGCAGCCCAGGCCAGCAGGGGAGATTTGGGGAACTAGCCAAAAACATTCAGTACTTC; CDR3: CASSPGQQGRFGELAKNIQYF
V: TRBV9; size: -; D: TRBD1; J: TRBJ1-1; DNA: TGTGCCAGCAGCTCAGTACAGGGGGCGGGAGTTGAAGCTTTCTTT; CDR3: CASSSVQGAGVEAFF
V: TRBV7-2; size: -; D: TRBD2; J: TRBJ2-7; DNA: TGTGCCAGCAGCTTAGTTGGTAGCGGGCTTTCCTACGAGCAGTACTTC; CDR3: CASSLVGSGLSYEQYF
V: TRBV5-1; size: -; D: -; J: TRBJ2-3; DNA: TGCGCCAGCAGCCTCGATAGGGGAAGCACAGATACGCAGTATTTT; CDR3: CASSLDRGSTDTQYF
V: TRBV6-5; size: -; D: TRBD1; J: TRBJ2-7; DNA: TGTGCCAGCAGGGACAGGGGCCCCTACGAGCAGTACTTC; CDR3: CASRDRGPYEQYF
V: TRBV7-8; size: -; D: -; J: TRBJ2-7; DNA: TGTGCCAGCAGCGGGCAGGGAACCTACGAGCAGTACTTC; CDR3: CASSGQGTYEQYF
V: TRBV19; size: -; D: -; J: TRBJ1-5; DNA: TGTGCCAGTAGTATACATGGGGCAGGCAATCAGCCCCAGCATTTT; CDR3: CASSIHGAGNQPQHF
V: TRBV7-8; size: -; D: -; J: TRBJ2-2; DNA: TGTGCCAGCAGCTCGTACAGAATCACCGGGGAGCTGTTTTTT; CDR3: CASSSYRITGELFF
V: TRBV28; size: -; D: -; J: TRBJ2-2; DNA: TGTGCCAGCAGTCGACAGGCCCCGAACACCGGGGAGCTGTTTTTT; CDR3: CASSRQAPNTGELFF
V: TRBV6-5; size: -; D: TRBD1; J: TRBJ1-1; DNA: TGTGCCAGCAGTTACGACAGGGCGGACACTGAAGCTTTCTTT; CDR3: CASSYDRADTEAFF
V: TRBV7-9; size: -; D: -; J: TRBJ2-3; DNA: TGTGCCAGCAGCTCCATCGATACGCAGTATTTT; CDR3: CASSSIDTQYF
V: TRBV28; size: -; D: -; J: TRBJ2-7; DNA: TGTGCCAGCAGTTTATTGGTGAGCTCCTACGAGCAGTACTTC; CDR3: CASSLLVSSYEQYF
V: TRBV18; size: -; D: TRBD1; J: TRBJ1-1; DNA: TGTGCCAGCTCGCTTAACGACAGGGTCGGTGAAGCTTTCTTT; CDR3: CASSLNDRVGEAFF
V: TRBV7-2; size: -; D: TRBD1; J: TRBJ1-1; DNA: TGTGCCAGCAGCCCGACAGGGTGGGGCGTGAACACTGAAGCTTTCTTT; CDR3: CASSPTGWGVNTEAFF
V: TRBV9; size: few; D: TRBD2; J: TRBJ2-1; DNA: TGTGCCAGCAGCGTCTCGGGACTAGCGGGATTGTATGAGCAGTTCTTC; CDR3: CASSVSGLAGLYEQFF
V: TRBV7-3; size: -; D: -; J: TRBJ2-1; DNA: TGTGCCAGCAGCTTAACATCGGTCAGGGGCTCCTACAATGAGCAGTTCTTC; CDR3: CASSLTSVRGSYNEQFF
V: TRBV6-6; size: -; D: -; J: TRBJ2-1; DNA: TGTGCCAGCAGTCGGGAGCCCTCCTACAATGAGCAGTTCTTC; CDR3: CASSREPSYNEQFF